These 7 T cell receptor beta chains share one sample of origin, sequenced in a study of T cell changes during pregnancy in multiple sclerosis (dated by TCRdb to 2018 to 2020). Receptor libraries were prepared by the immunoSEQ multiplex PCR assay. TCRdb provides this immuneACCESS table in a form limited to in-frame rearrangements. Some clones are lacking; in checked studies, under half of them reflect an unresolved V gene, and why the rest are absent is not known. The sample records around 68,000 clones, 85% to 95% of which are singletons. More than 0.4% of the sample comes from the top ten. The starting material was CD4+ T cells from peripheral blood mononuclear cells, obtained before pregnancy. All receptors derive from a female donor with multiple sclerosis, enrolled in a pregnancy study.

The chain uses TRBV6-5 and TRBJ1-5; 7 bases fit TRBD1. The CDR3 runs to 12 residues. Trimming removed 7 bases from V and 7 bases from J; junction bases left unmatched: 4. Germline lookup yields CDR1 MNHEY and CDR2 SVGAGI. This CDR3 reads CASNIRGQPQHF. For the CDR3, the DNA is TGTGCCAGCAATATCAGGGGGCAGCCCCAGCATTTT.

This chain joins TRBV10-3 and TRBJ2-7; 10 bases align to TRBD2. V trimming: 4 bases; J trimming: 9 bases; junction bases outside the gene matches: 6. The CDR3 length is 13 residues. Germline CDR1 reads ENHRY; CDR2 reads SYGVKD. The CDR3 loop is CAISVAGGLGQYF. In DNA form, the CDR3 reads TGTGCCATCAGTGTAGCGGGAGGTTTGGGGCAGTACTTC.

This chain uses TRBV14 with TRBJ1-4; perhaps TRBD1 as D (6 bases). CDR3 length: 14 amino acids. Trimming shortened V by 0 bases and J by 7 bases, and 9 bases separated the two germline ends. Germline V gene sequence: CDR1 SGHDN, CDR2 FVKESK. The CDR3 reads CASSQEGAPEKLFF. The CDR3, as DNA: TGTGCCAGCAGCCAAGAGGGGGCTCCTGAAAAACTGTTTTTT.

The chain carries TRBV23-1 and TRBJ2-7, with 7 bases matching TRBD1. TRBV23-1 is identified as an open reading frame with a role that is uncertain. This CDR3 comprises 12 residues. The ends lost 6 bases at V and 5 bases at J; junction bases unmatched: 4. CDR3 nucleotide sequence: TGCGCCAGCAGCGACAGGGACCACGAGCAGTACTTC. Protein product: CASSDRDHEQYF.

There are many counts of this clone. The V and J genes are TRBV28 and TRBJ2-7; D possibly corresponds to TRBD2 (5 bases). This CDR3 is 19 amino acids long. The V end lost 4 bases, the J end lost 0 bases, and 25 bases lay between the germline ends. Germline CDR1 is MDHEN and CDR2 is SYDVKM. The CDR3 region has the DNA TGTGCCAGCAGTTCCCTGCTCAAGGACGGGGTCCTTTACTCCTACGAGCAGTACTTC. It codes for CASSSLLKDGVLYSYEQYF. Full variable domain (missing parts from reference TRBV28 and TRBJ2-7): DVKVTQSSRYLVKRTGEKVFLECVQDMDHENMFWYRQDPGLGLRLIYFSYDVKMKEKGDIPEGYSVSREKKERFSLILESASTNQTSMYLCASSSLLKDGVLYSYEQYFGPGTRLTVT.

Turning to this clone: Sequence at one end of the junction differs from germline and may be a read error. The rearrangement uses TRBV6-1 and TRBJ2-6; 8 positions agree with TRBD1. There are 15 residues in the CDR3. The germline gives CDR1 MNHNS, CDR2 SASEGT. The CDR3 DNA follows: TGTGCCAGCAGTGAGCAGGGGGCTGGGGCCAACATCCTGACTTTC. This sequence encodes CASSEQGAGANILTF.

A word on this clone: A junction end diverges from the germline sequence, so it may reflect a read error. J is TRBJ2-7 and V is TRBV28; 12 nucleotides match TRBD2. Germline-derived CDR1 and CDR2 are MDHEN and SYDVKM. This CDR3 region has 13 residues. The chain's CDR3 is CASSPATSGSFNF. CDR3 coding DNA: TGTGCCAGCAGTCCCGCGACTAGCGGGAGTTTTAACTTC.